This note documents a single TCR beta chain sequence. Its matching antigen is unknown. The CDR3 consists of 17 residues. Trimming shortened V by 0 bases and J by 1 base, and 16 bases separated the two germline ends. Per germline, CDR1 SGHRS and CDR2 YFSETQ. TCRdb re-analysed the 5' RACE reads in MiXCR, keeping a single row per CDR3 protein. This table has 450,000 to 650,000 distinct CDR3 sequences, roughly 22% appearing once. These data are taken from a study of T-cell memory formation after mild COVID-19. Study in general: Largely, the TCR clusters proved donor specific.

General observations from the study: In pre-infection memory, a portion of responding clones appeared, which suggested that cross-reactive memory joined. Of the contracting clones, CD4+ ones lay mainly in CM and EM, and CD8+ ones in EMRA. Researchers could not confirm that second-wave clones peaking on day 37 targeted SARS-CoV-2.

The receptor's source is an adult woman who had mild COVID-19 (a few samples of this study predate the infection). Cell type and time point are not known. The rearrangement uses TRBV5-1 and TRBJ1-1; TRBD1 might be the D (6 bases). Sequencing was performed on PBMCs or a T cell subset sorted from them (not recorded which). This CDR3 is CASSLGQGILGNTEAFF. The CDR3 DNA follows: TGCGCCAGCAGCTTGGGTCAGGGGATTTTGGGGAACACTGAAGCTTTCTTT.